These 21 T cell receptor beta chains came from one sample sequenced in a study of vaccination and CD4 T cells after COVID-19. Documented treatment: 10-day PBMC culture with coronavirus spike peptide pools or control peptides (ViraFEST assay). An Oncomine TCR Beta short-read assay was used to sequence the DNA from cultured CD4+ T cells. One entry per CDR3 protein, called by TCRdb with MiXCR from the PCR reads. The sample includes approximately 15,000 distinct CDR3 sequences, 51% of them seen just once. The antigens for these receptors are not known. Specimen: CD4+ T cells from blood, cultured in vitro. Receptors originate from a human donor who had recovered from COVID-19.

The CDR3 sequence: CSASRSWETQYF. The CDR3 nucleotides are TGCAGTGCTAGTAGATCTTGGGAGACCCAGTACTTC. V and J are TRBV20-1 and TRBJ2-5; D remains unclear. The germline V gene has CDR1 DFQATT and CDR2 SNEGSKA (reference sequence). V was clipped by 3 bases and J by 5 bases, with 10 bases between them. The CDR3 has 12 amino acids.

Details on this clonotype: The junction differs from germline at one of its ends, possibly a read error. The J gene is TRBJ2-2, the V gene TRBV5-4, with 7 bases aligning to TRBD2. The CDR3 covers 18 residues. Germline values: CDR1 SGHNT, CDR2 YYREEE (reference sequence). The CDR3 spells CASSLEWGEGRKTGELFF. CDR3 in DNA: TGTGCCAGCAGCTTGGAGTGGGGGGAGGGCCGGAAAACCGGGGAGTTGTTTTTT.

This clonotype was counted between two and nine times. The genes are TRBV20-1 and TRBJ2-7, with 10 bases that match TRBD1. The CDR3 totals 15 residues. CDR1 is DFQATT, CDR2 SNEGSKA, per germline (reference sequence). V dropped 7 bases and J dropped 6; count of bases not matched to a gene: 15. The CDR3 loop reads CSVPGGTGDASEQYF. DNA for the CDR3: TGCAGTGTCCCCGGGGGGACAGGGGATGCCAGCGAGCAGTACTTC.

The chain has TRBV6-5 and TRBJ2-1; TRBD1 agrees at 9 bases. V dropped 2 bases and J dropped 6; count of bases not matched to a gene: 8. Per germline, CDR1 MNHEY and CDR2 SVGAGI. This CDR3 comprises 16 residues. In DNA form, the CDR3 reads TGTGCCAGCAGTTACCGGGGACAGGGCCTACTCAATGAGCAGTTCTTC. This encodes CASSYRGQGLLNEQFF.

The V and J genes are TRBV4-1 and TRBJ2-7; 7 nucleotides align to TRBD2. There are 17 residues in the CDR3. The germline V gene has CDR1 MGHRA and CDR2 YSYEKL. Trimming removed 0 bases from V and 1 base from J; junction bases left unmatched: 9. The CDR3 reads CASSQDRGRSASYEQYF. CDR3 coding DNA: TGCGCCAGCAGCCAAGATCGCGGGAGAAGCGCTTCCTACGAGCAGTACTTC.

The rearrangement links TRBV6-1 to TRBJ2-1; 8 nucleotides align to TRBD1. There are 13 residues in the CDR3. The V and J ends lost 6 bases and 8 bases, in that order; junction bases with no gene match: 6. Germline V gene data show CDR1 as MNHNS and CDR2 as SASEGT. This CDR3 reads CASSDRGIDEQFF. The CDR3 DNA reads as TGTGCCAGCAGCGACAGGGGAATCGATGAGCAGTTCTTC.

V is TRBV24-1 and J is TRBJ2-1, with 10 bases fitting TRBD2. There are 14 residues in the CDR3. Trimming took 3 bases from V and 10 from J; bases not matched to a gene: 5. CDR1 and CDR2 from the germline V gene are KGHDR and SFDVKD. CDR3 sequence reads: CATSDHPSGREQFF. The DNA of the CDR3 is TGTGCCACCAGTGATCACCCTAGCGGGAGAGAGCAGTTCTTC.

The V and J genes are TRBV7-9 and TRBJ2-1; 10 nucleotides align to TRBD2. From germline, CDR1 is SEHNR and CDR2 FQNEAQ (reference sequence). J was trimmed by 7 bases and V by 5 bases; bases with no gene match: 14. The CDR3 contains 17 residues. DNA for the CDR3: TGTGCCAGCAGCCCCGCGAGCGGGAGGGCCAAGGGGAATGAGCAGTTCTTC. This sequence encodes CASSPASGRAKGNEQFF.

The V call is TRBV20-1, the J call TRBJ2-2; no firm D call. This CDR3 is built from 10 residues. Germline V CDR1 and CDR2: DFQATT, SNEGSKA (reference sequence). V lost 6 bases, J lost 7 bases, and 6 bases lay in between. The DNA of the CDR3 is TGCAGTGCAAGAAGCGGGGAGCTGTTTTTT. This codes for CSARSGELFF.

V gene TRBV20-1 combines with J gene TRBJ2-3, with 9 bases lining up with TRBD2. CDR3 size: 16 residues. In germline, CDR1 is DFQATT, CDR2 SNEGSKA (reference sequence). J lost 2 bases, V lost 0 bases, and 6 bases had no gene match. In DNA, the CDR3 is TGCAGTGCTAGAGATGACCTAGCGGGACCCACAGATACGCAGTATTTT. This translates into CSARDDLAGPTDTQYF.

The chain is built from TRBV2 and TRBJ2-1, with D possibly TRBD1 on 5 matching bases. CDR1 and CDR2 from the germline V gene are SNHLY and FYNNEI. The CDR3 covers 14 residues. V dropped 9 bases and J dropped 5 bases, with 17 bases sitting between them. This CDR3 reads CASGASRIDNEQFF. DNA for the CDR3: TGTGCCAGTGGGGCGTCCCGGATCGACAATGAGCAGTTCTTC.

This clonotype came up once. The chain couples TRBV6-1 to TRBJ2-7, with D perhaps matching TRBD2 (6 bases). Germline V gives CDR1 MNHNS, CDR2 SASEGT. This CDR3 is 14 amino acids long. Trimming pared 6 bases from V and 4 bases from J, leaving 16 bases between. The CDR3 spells CASRRTEGLYEQYF. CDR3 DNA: TGTGCCAGCAGGAGGACGGAGGGGTTATACGAGCAGTACTTC.

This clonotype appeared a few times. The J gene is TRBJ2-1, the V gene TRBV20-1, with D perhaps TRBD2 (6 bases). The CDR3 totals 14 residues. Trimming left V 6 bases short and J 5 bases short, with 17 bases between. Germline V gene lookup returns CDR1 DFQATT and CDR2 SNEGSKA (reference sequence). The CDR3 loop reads CSARWGRRDNEQFF. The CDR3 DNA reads TGCAGTGCAAGGTGGGGGAGGAGGGACAATGAGCAGTTCTTC.

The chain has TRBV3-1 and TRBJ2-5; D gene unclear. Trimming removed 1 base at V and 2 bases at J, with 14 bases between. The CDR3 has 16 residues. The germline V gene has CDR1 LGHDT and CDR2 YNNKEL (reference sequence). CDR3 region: CASSQVWPESQETQYF. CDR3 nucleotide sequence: TGTGCCAGCAGCCAAGTCTGGCCAGAGTCACAAGAGACCCAGTACTTC.

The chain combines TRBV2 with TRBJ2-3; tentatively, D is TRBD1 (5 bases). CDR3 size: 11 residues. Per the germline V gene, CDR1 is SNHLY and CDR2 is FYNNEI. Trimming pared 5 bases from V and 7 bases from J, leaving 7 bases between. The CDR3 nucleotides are TGTGCCAGCAGTCAGGGTTATACGCAGTATTTT. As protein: CASSQGYTQYF.

CDR3 loop: CASPTGGQNCYGYTF. The CDR3 DNA reads as TGTGCCAGCCCCACCGGCGGCCAGAATTGCTATGGCTACACCTTC. The chain couples TRBV3-1 to TRBJ1-2; no definite D call. The CDR3 consists of 15 residues. V was cut by 8 bases and J by 4 bases, with 20 bases left in between. CDR1 and CDR2 from the germline V gene are LGHDT and YNNKEL (reference sequence).

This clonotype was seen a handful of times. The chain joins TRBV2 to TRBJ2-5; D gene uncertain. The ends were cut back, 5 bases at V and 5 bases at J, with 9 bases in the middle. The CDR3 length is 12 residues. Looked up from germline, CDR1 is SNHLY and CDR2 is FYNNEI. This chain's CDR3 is CASSFLAETQYF. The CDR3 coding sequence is TGTGCCAGCAGTTTTCTGGCGGAGACCCAGTACTTC.

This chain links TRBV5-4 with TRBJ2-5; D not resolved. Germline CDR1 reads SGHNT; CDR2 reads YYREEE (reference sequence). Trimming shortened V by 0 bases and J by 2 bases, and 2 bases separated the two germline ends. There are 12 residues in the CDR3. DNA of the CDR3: TGTGCCAGCAGCTTGGATCAAGAGACCCAGTACTTC. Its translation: CASSLDQETQYF.

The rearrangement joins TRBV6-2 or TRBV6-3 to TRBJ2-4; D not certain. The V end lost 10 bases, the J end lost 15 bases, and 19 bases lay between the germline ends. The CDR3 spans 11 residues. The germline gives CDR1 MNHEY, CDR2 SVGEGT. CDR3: CATFQGQNGYF. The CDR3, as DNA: TGTGCCACCTTCCAAGGCCAGAATGGGTACTTC.

For the CDR3, the DNA is TGTGCCAGCAGGCCCGGGGCCACAGATACGCAGTATTTT. Translated, it gives CASRPGATDTQYF. V and J are TRBV6-1 and TRBJ2-3; the D gene could be TRBD1 or TRBD2 (5 bases each). Looked up from germline, CDR1 is MNHNS and CDR2 is SASEGT. V dropped 6 bases and J dropped 2 bases, with 9 bases sitting between them. The CDR3 consists of 13 residues.

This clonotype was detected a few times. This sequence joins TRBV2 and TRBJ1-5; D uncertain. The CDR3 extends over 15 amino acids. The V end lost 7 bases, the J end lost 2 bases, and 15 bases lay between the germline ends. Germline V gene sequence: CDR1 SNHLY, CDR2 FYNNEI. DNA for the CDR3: TGTGCCAGCAACGAGCCCAAGGCAGGCAATCAGCCCCAGCATTTT. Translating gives CASNEPKAGNQPQHF.